The 17 T cell receptor beta chains below all came from one sample that was sequenced in a study of human T cells and chemical hapten exposure. In TCRdb, the RACE reads were re-called with MiXCR into one record per CDR3 protein. This sample has about 190,000 distinct CDR3 sequences, with 20% to 25% found just once. Time point specified: patch test 3, about 24 weeks after DPC sensitization. Described treatment: therapeutic diphenylcyclopropenone sensitization with weekly scalp DPC. This specimen consisted of whole blood, obtained in connection with sensitization to the hapten diphenylcyclopropenone (DPC). These receptors were taken from a woman in her forties with alopecia areata. Some clones in this sample may be carry-over from other donors' samples.

The gene calls are TRBV14 and TRBJ1-6; D remains ambiguous. With 0 bases removed from V and 9 bases from J, the gap between germline ends came to 15 bases. Germline V CDR1 and CDR2: SGHDN, FVKESK. The CDR3 length is 16 residues. The CDR3 DNA follows: TGTGCCAGCAGCCAAGATCGGATGGTGTTCGGTTCACCCCTCCACTTT. This translates into CASSQDRMVFGSPLHF.

The J gene is TRBJ1-1, the V gene TRBV7-2, with D tentatively TRBD1 (5 bases). CDR1 and CDR2 from the germline V gene are SGHTA and FQGNSA. The CDR3 sequence is 11 residues long. Trimming took off 5 bases at V and 10 bases at J, with 11 bases between the two ends. This CDR3 reads CASSTDIIAFF. DNA for the CDR3: TGTGCCAGCAGCACGGACATTATAGCTTTCTTT.

The rearrangement links TRBV5-6 to TRBJ2-3; 7 bases line up with TRBD2. V trimming: 4 bases; J trimming: 4 bases; junction bases outside the gene matches: 6. This CDR3 is built from 14 residues. In germline, CDR1 is SGHDT, CDR2 YYEEEE. CDR3 region: CASSGDYLPDTQYF. For the CDR3, the DNA is TGTGCCAGCAGCGGGGACTACCTCCCAGATACGCAGTATTTT.

This clonotype was observed at least ten times. V is TRBV27 and J is TRBJ2-2; D uncertain. V was pared by 7 bases and J by 0 bases, with 3 bases between. The CDR3 is 12 residues long. Germline CDR1 MNHEY, CDR2 SMNVEV (reference sequence). DNA of the CDR3: TGTGCCAGCAATACGAACACCGGGGAGCTGTTTTTT. Translated: CASNTNTGELFF.

The chain joins TRBV20-1 to TRBJ2-7; tentatively, D is TRBD2 (6 bases). Trimming removed 7 bases at V and 0 bases at J, with 13 bases between. Germline CDR1 DFQATT, CDR2 SNEGSKA (reference sequence). The CDR3 sequence is 13 residues long. As DNA, the CDR3 is TGCAGTGTAGCCGCGGGACGCTCCTACGAGCAGTACTTC. This sequence encodes CSVAAGRSYEQYF.

This clonotype occurred a few times. This chain connects TRBV7-9 to TRBJ1-2; D remains unclear. The length of the CDR3 is 13 residues. V lost 1 base and J lost 4, with 7 bases in between. The germline gives CDR1 SEHNR, CDR2 FQNEAQ (reference sequence). Here the CDR3 DNA reads TGTGCCAGCAGCTTAGAACAGTTCTATGGCTACACCTTC. Its protein is CASSLEQFYGYTF.

This clonotype has only a few counts. The J gene is TRBJ2-7, the V gene TRBV7-2; 7 bases are a match to TRBD2. CDR1 SGHTA and CDR2 FQGNSA come from the germline V gene. The CDR3 is 12 amino acids. Trimming removed 5 bases from V and 6 bases from J; junction bases left unmatched: 4. The CDR3 loop is CASSRGLVEQYF. CDR3 in DNA: TGTGCCAGCAGCCGTGGACTAGTCGAGCAGTACTTC.

V is TRBV28 and J is TRBJ2-3; D remains unclear. V lost 6 bases and J lost 3, with 13 bases in between. CDR1 is MDHEN and CDR2 is SYDVKM in the germline V gene. The CDR3 contains 14 residues. The CDR3 here is CASRPPTSTDTQYF. The CDR3 bases are TGTGCCAGCAGGCCTCCGACCTCAACAGATACGCAGTATTTT.

In its sample, this clonotype was seen many times. The chain recombines TRBV29-1 with TRBJ2-1, with 12 nucleotides matching TRBD2. Germline values: CDR1 SQVTM, CDR2 ANQGSEA. The CDR3 loop spans 18 amino acids. J was trimmed by 4 bases and V by 4 bases; bases with no gene match: 14. CDR3 protein: CSVAGLAGGPVRYNEQFF. The CDR3 nucleotides read TGCAGCGTTGCCGGTCTAGCGGGAGGGCCTGTACGTTACAATGAGCAGTTCTTC.

This clonotype has a count of ten or more. The rearrangement links TRBV7-9 to TRBJ2-1, with a tentative D call TRBD1 (5 bases). V shed 3 bases and J shed 8 bases, with 14 bases lying between them. Germline loops: CDR1 SEHNR, CDR2 FQNEAQ (reference sequence). This CDR3 is built from 14 residues. The CDR3 loop reads CASSLVDTEYEQFF. The CDR3 nucleotides are TGTGCCAGCAGCTTGGTGGACACCGAGTATGAGCAGTTCTTC. Full variable domain (rest looked up from reference TRBV7-9 and TRBJ2-1): DTGVSQNPRHKITKRGQNVTFRCDPISEHNRLYWYRQTLGQGPEFLTYFQNEAQLEKSRLLSDRFSAERPKGSFSTLEIQRTEQGDSAMYLCASSLVDTEYEQFFGPGTRLTVL.

This clonotype turned up a few times. The rearrangement joins TRBV10-3 to TRBJ2-1; TRBD1 agrees at 11 bases. CDR1 and CDR2 (germline): ENHRY, SYGVKD. Trimming removed 7 bases from V and 6 bases from J; junction bases left unmatched: 5. There are 14 residues in the CDR3. This CDR3 is CAITSGTGGNEQFF. CDR3 sequence (DNA): TGTGCCATCACCTCCGGGACAGGGGGCAATGAGCAGTTCTTC.

This clonotype turned up a few times. This rearrangement joins TRBV4-3 to TRBJ2-5; TRBD2 matches at 7 bases. V lost 0 bases to trimming and J lost 3 bases; unmatched junction nucleotides: 4. This CDR3 region has 15 residues. Germline V lookup: CDR1 LGHNA, CDR2 YSLEER. The CDR3 region is CASSQEYLAEETQYF. For the CDR3, the DNA is TGCGCCAGCAGCCAAGAGTACCTAGCGGAAGAGACCCAGTACTTC.

The V call is TRBV9, the J call TRBJ2-5; the match to TRBD2 covers 8 bases. V lost 4 bases, J lost 6 bases, and 17 bases stayed unmatched. The CDR3 totals 17 residues. Germline values: CDR1 SGDLS, CDR2 YYNGEE. DNA of the CDR3: TGTGCCAGCAGCTTAGGGCTAGCGGGCCCCCCAGCGCAGACCCAGTACTTC. Protein sequence: CASSLGLAGPPAQTQYF. The whole variable domain, remainder taken from reference TRBV9 and TRBJ2-5, is DSGVTQTPKHLITATGQRVTLRCSPRSGDLSVYWYQQSLDQGLQFLIQYYNGEERAKGNILERFSAQQFPDLHSELNLSSLELGDSALYFCASSLGLAGPPAQTQYFGPGTRLLVL.

This clonotype was detected a few times. V and J are TRBV7-9 and TRBJ2-5; the D is unclear. Between the trimmed V and J ends, which lost 3 bases and 3 bases, there was a span of 5 bases. The CDR3 consists of 12 residues. The germline V gene has CDR1 SEHNR and CDR2 FQNEAQ (reference sequence). CDR3 in amino acids: CASSFDKETQYF. CDR3 DNA sequence: TGTGCCAGCAGCTTCGACAAAGAGACCCAGTACTTC.

This clonotype was detected only a few times. This chain joins TRBV29-1 and TRBJ2-5; D uncertain. This CDR3 region has 15 residues. CDR1 SQVTM and CDR2 ANQGSEA come from the germline V gene. Deletions cut 6 bases from V and 0 bases from J, with 17 bases between. CDR3 protein: CSVLLWGDYQETQYF. In DNA, the CDR3 is TGCAGCGTCCTACTTTGGGGTGATTACCAAGAGACCCAGTACTTC.

The chain has TRBV11-2 and TRBJ2-3; TRBD1 matches at 8 bases. The germline gives CDR1 SGHAT, CDR2 FQNNGV. This CDR3 spans 17 amino acids. The ends lost 5 bases at V and 0 bases at J; junction bases unmatched: 10. The CDR3 spells CASSPRPGGFSTDTQYF. The CDR3 nucleotides are TGTGCCAGCAGCCCGCGACCAGGGGGCTTTAGCACAGATACGCAGTATTTT.

This clonotype has a single count. This chain uses TRBV27 with TRBJ1-5; D not certain. Trimming took off 6 bases at V and 1 base at J, with 7 bases between the two ends. The CDR3 spans 13 residues. Germline V gene lookup returns CDR1 MNHEY and CDR2 SMNVEV (reference sequence). The CDR3 loop reads CASSPQSNQPQHF. The CDR3 coding sequence is TGTGCCAGCAGCCCTCAGAGCAATCAGCCCCAGCATTTT.